The 21 T cell receptor beta chains given below trace back to one sample, sequenced in a study of blood T cell repertoires in COVID-19. Sequenced by immunoSEQ multiplex PCR; TCRdb stores in-frame clones only, minus some. This table has tens of thousands of clones, more than 75% appearing once. Sequencing was done on a sample of peripheral blood. The receptors were gathered from an elderly woman with active COVID-19.

The chain combines TRBV4-2 with TRBJ2-1; D possibly corresponds to TRBD2 (6 bases). Germline V lookup: CDR1 LGHNA, CDR2 YNFKEQ. The V end was cut by 0 bases, the J end by 3 bases, with 18 bases between. There are 18 residues in the CDR3. CDR3 sequence reads: CASSQEPPRTTFYNEQFF. The CDR3 DNA is TGTGCCAGCAGCCAAGAGCCCCCCCGGACTACCTTCTACAATGAGCAGTTCTTC.

The chain carries TRBV29-1 and TRBJ2-3, with 10 bases matching TRBD2. Trimming cost V 7 bases and J 1 base; bases outside gene matches: 8. The V gene's germline CDR1 is SQVTM and CDR2 ANQGSEA. CDR3 length equals 15 residues. The DNA of the CDR3 is TGCAGCGCCCGGCAGGGGACTAGCGGCACAGATACGCAGTATTTT. It specifies CSARQGTSGTDTQYF.

The genes are TRBV5-4 and TRBJ2-2; D is perhaps TRBD2 (6 bases). This CDR3 is 15 amino acids long. V lost 2 bases to trimming and J lost 1 base, with 9 bases between them. Germline CDR1 is SGHNT and CDR2 is YYREEE (reference sequence). The CDR3 sequence is CASSLTRGNTGELFF. In DNA form, the CDR3 reads TGTGCCAGCAGCTTAACGCGGGGGAACACCGGGGAGCTGTTTTTT.

The CDR3 region is CASSGQGLGNQPQHF. CDR3 nucleotides: TGTGCCAGCAGTGGACAGGGGTTAGGAAATCAGCCCCAGCATTTT. The gene calls are TRBV28 and TRBJ1-5; 9 bases line up with TRBD1. Germline trimming cut 5 bases from V and 4 bases from J; bases unmatched to any gene: 6. This CDR3 is built from 15 residues. CDR1 and CDR2 (germline): MDHEN, SYDVKM.

The chain joins TRBV28 to TRBJ2-7; 12 positions match TRBD2. The CDR3 is 15 amino acids. CDR1 is MDHEN and CDR2 is SYDVKM in the germline V gene. J gave up 3 bases and V 4 bases, and 4 bases lay outside the gene matches. CDR3 sequence (DNA): TGTGCCAGCAGTTCGCTAGCGGGAGGGATCTACGAGCAGTACTTC. Its translation is CASSSLAGGIYEQYF.

This clone was seen just once. A read error may produce the germline difference seen at one junction end. J is TRBJ2-1 and V is TRBV4-2; D gene uncertain. From germline, CDR1 is LGHNA and CDR2 YNFKEQ. The CDR3 is 14 residues long. Here the CDR3 DNA reads TGTGCCAGTAGCCAGCTTGACTCAGACAATGAGCAGTTCTTC. Translating it yields CASSQLDSDNEQFF.

This clone was seen just once. The chain links TRBV6-6 to TRBJ2-1, with 10 bases aligning to TRBD1. The CDR3 contains 16 residues. The J segment lost 2 bases and the V segment lost 4 bases, leaving 5 bases of the junction unmatched. Germline V CDR1 and CDR2: MNHNY, SVGAGI (reference sequence). The CDR3 loop reads CASSSPTGGAYNEQFF. The CDR3 bases are TGTGCCAGCAGTTCCCCGACAGGGGGCGCCTACAATGAGCAGTTCTTC.

The chain joins TRBV28 to TRBJ1-2, with D unclear. This CDR3 has 15 amino acids. V lost 1 base and J 7 bases, leaving 16 bases between the germline ends. Germline CDR1 and CDR2: MDHEN and SYDVKM. CDR3 DNA sequence: TGTGCCAGCAGTTTATCGGCCCCCAAACGGAGTGGCTACACCTTC. Residues: CASSLSAPKRSGYTF.

The genes are TRBV24-1 and TRBJ2-1; 10 positions agree with TRBD2. The CDR3 has 15 amino acids. J lost 5 bases, V lost 5 bases, and 5 bases had no gene match. Germline V CDR1 and CDR2: KGHDR, SFDVKD. The DNA for the CDR3 is TGTGCCACCAGTGGGAGTGGACTAGCGGACAATGAGCAGTTCTTC. As protein: CATSGSGLADNEQFF.

The chain is built from TRBV2 and TRBJ1-2; TRBD1 might be the D (6 bases). This CDR3 has 13 amino acids. V was pared by 6 bases and J by 2 bases, with 10 bases between. CDR1 and CDR2 from the germline V gene are SNHLY and FYNNEI. The DNA of the CDR3 is TGTGCCAGCAGCGAAACAGGGAACTATGGCTACACCTTC. It codes for CASSETGNYGYTF. Variable domain in full (rest from reference TRBV2 and TRBJ1-2): EPEVTQTPSHQVTQMGQEVILRCVPISNHLYFYWYRQILGQKVEFLVSFYNNEISEKSEIFDDQFSVERPDGSNFTLKIRSTKLEDSAMYFCASSETGNYGYTFGSGTRLTVV.

J is TRBJ2-3 and V is TRBV6-6; TRBD2 is a possible D gene (6 bases). Trimming removed 6 bases at V and 2 bases at J, with 15 bases between. The CDR3 has 15 residues. Germline CDR1 reads MNHNY; CDR2 reads SVGAGI (reference sequence). The chain's CDR3 is CASRNAVAATDTQYF. CDR3 nucleotide sequence: TGTGCCAGCAGAAACGCGGTAGCGGCCACAGATACGCAGTATTTT.

The rearrangement joins TRBV18 to TRBJ2-3, with 9 nucleotides matching TRBD2. The CDR3 length is 16 residues. Germline CDR1 and CDR2: KGHSH and LQKENI. The junction had 11 bases not matched to a gene; V was cut back by 4 bases and J by 6 bases. In DNA form, the CDR3 reads TGTGCCAGCTCACTGAACCGAGCGGGAGGATTTGATACGCAGTATTTT. Translation: CASSLNRAGGFDTQYF.

CDR3 region: CASSPQGINYGYTF. The CDR3, as DNA: TGTGCCAGCAGCCCCCAGGGGATAAACTATGGCTACACCTTC. The J gene is TRBJ1-2, the V gene TRBV9, with a tentative D call TRBD1 (6 bases). Trimming took 4 bases from V and 2 from J, leaving 12 bases between them. The CDR3 covers 14 residues. From germline, CDR1 is SGDLS and CDR2 YYNGEE.

The chain recombines TRBV15 with TRBJ1-1; D remains unclear. V was shortened by 5 bases and J by 5 bases, with 12 bases between the two germline ends. Per germline, CDR1 LNHNV and CDR2 YYDKDF (reference sequence). This CDR3 comprises 13 residues. The CDR3 sequence: CATSSRRRTEAFF. In DNA form, the CDR3 reads TGTGCCACCAGCTCGCGGCGGAGGACTGAAGCTTTCTTT.

In its sample, this clone was seen a few times. The chain combines TRBV7-8 with TRBJ2-5; 7 bases map to TRBD2. Germline CDR1 and CDR2: SGHVS and FQNEAQ. CDR3 length equals 16 residues. The junction had 16 bases not matched to a gene; V was cut back by 7 bases and J by 5 bases. Here the CDR3 reads CASITRTGGRRETQYF. CDR3 nucleotides: TGTGCCAGCATCACCCGAACGGGAGGCCGCCGGGAGACCCAGTACTTC.

The chain joins TRBV3-1 (or the pseudogene TRBV3-2) to TRBJ1-5; D unresolved. CDR1 is LGHDT and CDR2 is YNNKEL in the germline V gene (reference sequence). Trimming left V 4 bases short and J 5 bases short, with 9 bases between. The CDR3 sequence is 13 residues long. DNA of the CDR3: TGTGCCAGCAGCCCCACGACTGATCAGCCCCAGCATTTT. It codes for CASSPTTDQPQHF.

This rearrangement joins TRBV18 to TRBJ2-7; tentatively, D is TRBD1 (6 bases). The CDR3 has 11 amino acids. V shed 4 bases and J shed 6 bases, with 7 bases lying between them. Germline V gene lookup returns CDR1 KGHSH and CDR2 LQKENI. CDR3 sequence (DNA): TGTGCCAGCTCACTGGGGGCCGAGCAGTACTTC. Translated: CASSLGAEQYF.

This chain connects TRBV7-9 to TRBJ2-3, with D possibly TRBD2 on 6 matching bases. This CDR3 contains 17 residues. The germline V gene has CDR1 SEHNR and CDR2 FQNEAQ (reference sequence). The V gene lost 5 bases and the J gene lost 6 bases, with 24 bases spanning the gap. Written as DNA, the CDR3 is TGTGCCAGCAGCCGACGGCCGTCCCAACGCGGGAAGGATACGCAGTATTTT. Its translation: CASSRRPSQRGKDTQYF.

The chain has TRBV7-9 and TRBJ1-4; D gene uncertain. Trimming pared 1 base from V and 0 bases from J, leaving 6 bases between. CDR3 length equals 15 residues. Germline V CDR1 and CDR2: SEHNR, FQNEAQ (reference sequence). DNA of the CDR3: TGTGCCAGCAGCTTAGTCCCCGCAACTAATGAAAAACTGTTTTTT. The encoded protein is CASSLVPATNEKLFF.

This clone was seen a single time. This chain joins TRBV6-5 and TRBJ2-7; 12 positions agree with TRBD1. V shed 8 bases and J 7 bases; nucleotides not matched to a gene: 6. Germline V CDR1 and CDR2: MNHEY, SVGAGI. The CDR3 contains 13 residues. The CDR3, as DNA: TGTGCCAGCCGGGGACAGGGGGCTTGGGAGCAGTACTTC. It yields the protein CASRGQGAWEQYF.

The chain combines TRBV7-2 with TRBJ2-5; possibly TRBD1 for D (5 bases). The germline gives CDR1 SGHTA, CDR2 FQGNSA. The CDR3 extends over 14 amino acids. The ends were cut back, 3 bases at V and 5 bases at J, with 13 bases in the middle. Here the CDR3 DNA reads TGTGCCAGCAGCTTGGGGCAGATGTTGGAGACCCAGTACTTC. The encoded protein is CASSLGQMLETQYF. The full variable domain, completed using reference TRBV7-2 and TRBJ2-5, is GAGVSQSPSNKVTEKGKDVELRCDPISGHTALYWYRQSLGQGLEFLIYFQGNSAPDKSGLPSDRFSAERTGGSVSTLTIQRTQQEDSAVYLCASSLGQMLETQYFGPGTRLLVL.